This T cell receptor beta chain comes out of a study of beta chain features in type 1 diabetes. In regard to this clone: Its antigen is currently unknown.

The sequenced template was cDNA made from the entire isolated RNA. Clones were sequenced by immunoSEQ multiplex PCR, and TCRdb holds only the in-frame ones, with some missing. The sample has under 350,000 clones, around 24% seen once; the top ten hold 0.012%. Whole-study findings and limits: All four CD4+ subsets of Type 1 diabetes patients contained TCRB CDR3s that were moderately but significantly shorter.

Sort purity for all populations was recorded as exceeding 98%. Trimming removed 3 bases from V and 5 bases from J, with 13 bases in between. The CDR3 totals 14 residues. The V gene's germline CDR1 is MNHEY and CDR2 SVGAGI. This rearrangement joins TRBV6-5 to TRBJ2-5; TRBD2 is a possible D gene (6 bases). Sequencing used naive CD4+ T cells from blood. The receptor comes from a woman aged 25 to 45 with type 1 diabetes. In nucleotides, the CDR3 is TGTGCCAGCAGTTATGGAGGGCCGGGGGAGACCCAGTACTTC. It encodes CASSYGGPGETQYF.